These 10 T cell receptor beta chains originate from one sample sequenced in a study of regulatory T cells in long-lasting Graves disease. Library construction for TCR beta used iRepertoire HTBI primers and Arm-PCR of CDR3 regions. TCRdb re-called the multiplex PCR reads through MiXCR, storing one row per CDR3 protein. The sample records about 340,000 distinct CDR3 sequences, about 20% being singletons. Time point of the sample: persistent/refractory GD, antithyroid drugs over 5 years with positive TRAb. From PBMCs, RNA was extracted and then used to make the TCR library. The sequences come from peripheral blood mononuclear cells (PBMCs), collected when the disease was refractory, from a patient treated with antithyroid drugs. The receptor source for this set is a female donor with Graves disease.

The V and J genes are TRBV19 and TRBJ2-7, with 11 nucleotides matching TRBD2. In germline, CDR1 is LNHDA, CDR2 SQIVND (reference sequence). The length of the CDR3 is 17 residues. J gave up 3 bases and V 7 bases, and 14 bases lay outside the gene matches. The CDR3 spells CASTDRGGTSGNYEQYF. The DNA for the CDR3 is TGTGCCAGTACCGATCGCGGAGGGACTAGCGGAAACTACGAGCAGTACTTC.

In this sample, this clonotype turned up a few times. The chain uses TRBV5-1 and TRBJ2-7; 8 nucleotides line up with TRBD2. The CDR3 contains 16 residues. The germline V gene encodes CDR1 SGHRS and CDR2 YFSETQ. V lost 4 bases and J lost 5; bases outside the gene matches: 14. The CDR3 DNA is TGCGCCAGCAGCCCGGGGGGGACCACACATCTCCACGAGCAGTACTTC. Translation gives CASSPGGTTHLHEQYF.

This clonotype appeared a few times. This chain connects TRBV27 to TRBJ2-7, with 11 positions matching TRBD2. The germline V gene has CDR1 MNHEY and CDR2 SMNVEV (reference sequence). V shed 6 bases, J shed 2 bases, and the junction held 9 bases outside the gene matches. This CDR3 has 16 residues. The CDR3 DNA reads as TGTGCCAGCAGATCAAGACTAGCGGGGTTCACCTACGAGCAGTACTTC. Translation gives CASRSRLAGFTYEQYF.

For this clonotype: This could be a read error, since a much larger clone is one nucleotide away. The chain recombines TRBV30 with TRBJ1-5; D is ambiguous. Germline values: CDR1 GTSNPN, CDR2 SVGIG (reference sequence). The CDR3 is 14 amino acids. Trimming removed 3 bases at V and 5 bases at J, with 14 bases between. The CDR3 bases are TGTGCCTGGAGCTCCGTCAGTGGCGATCAGCCCCAGCATTTT. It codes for CAWSSVSGDQPQHF.

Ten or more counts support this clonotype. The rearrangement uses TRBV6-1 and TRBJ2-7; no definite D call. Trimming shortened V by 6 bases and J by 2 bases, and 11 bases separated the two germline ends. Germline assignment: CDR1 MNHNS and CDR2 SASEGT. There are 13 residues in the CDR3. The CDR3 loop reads CASRRTNAYEQYF. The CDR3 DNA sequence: TGTGCCAGCAGAAGGACGAATGCCTACGAGCAGTACTTC.

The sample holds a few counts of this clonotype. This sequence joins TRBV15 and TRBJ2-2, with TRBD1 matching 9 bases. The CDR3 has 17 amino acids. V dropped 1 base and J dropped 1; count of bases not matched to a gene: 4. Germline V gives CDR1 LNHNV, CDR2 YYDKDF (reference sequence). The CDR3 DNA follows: TGTGCCACCAGCAGAGCCGGACAGGGGTTGAACACCGGGGAGCTGTTTTTT. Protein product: CATSRAGQGLNTGELFF.

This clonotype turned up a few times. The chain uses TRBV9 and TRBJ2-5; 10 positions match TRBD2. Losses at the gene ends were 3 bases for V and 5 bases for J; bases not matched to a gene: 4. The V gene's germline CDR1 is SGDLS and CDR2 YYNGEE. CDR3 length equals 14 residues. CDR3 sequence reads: CASSASSGGETQYF. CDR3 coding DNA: TGTGCCAGCAGCGCCAGTAGCGGGGGGGAGACCCAGTACTTC. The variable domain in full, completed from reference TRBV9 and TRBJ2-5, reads DSGVTQTPKHLITATGQRVTLRCSPRSGDLSVYWYQQSLDQGLQFLIQYYNGEERAKGNILERFSAQQFPDLHSELNLSSLELGDSALYFCASSASSGGETQYFGPGTRLLVL.

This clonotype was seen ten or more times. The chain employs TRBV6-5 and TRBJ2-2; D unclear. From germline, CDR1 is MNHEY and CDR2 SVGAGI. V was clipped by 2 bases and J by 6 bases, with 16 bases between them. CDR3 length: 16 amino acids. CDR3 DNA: TGTGCCAGCAGTTACCTCGGACGAACAATGGCCGGGGAGCTGTTTTTT. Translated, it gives CASSYLGRTMAGELFF.

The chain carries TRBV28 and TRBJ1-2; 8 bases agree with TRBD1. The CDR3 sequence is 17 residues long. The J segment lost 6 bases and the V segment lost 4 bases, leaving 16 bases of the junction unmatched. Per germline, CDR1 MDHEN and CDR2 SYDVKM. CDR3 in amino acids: CASSSSRQGPGEDGYTF. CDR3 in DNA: TGTGCCAGCAGTTCATCGAGACAGGGGCCTGGAGAGGATGGCTACACCTTC.

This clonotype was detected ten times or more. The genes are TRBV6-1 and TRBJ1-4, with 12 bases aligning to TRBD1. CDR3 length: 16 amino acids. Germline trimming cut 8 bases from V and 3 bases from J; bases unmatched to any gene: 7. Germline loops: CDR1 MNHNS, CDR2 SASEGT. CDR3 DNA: TGTGCCAGCGGACCCGGGACAGGGGGCTCTAATGAAAAACTGTTTTTT. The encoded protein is CASGPGTGGSNEKLFF.